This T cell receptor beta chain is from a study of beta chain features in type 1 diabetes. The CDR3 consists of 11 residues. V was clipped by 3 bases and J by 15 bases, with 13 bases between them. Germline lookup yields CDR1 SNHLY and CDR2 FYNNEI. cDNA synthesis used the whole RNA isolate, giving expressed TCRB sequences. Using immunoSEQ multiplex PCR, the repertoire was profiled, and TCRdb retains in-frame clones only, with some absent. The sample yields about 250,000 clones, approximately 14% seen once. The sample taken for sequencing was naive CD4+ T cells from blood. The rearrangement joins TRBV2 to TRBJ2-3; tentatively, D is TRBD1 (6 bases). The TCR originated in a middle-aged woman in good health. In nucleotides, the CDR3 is TGTGCCAGCAGTGAGGGGGACATATCATATTTT. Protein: CASSEGDISYF.